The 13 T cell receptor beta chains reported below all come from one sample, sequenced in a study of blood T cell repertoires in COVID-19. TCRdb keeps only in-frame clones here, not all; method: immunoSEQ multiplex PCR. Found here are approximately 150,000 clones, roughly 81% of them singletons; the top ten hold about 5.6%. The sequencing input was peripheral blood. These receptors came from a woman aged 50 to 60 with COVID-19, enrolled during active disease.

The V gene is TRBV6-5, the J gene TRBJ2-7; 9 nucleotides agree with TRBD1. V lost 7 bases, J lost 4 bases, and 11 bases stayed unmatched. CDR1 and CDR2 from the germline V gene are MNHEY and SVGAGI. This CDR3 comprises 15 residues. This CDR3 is CASKFPGQGLYEQYF. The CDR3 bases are TGTGCCAGCAAATTTCCGGGACAGGGACTTTACGAGCAGTACTTC.

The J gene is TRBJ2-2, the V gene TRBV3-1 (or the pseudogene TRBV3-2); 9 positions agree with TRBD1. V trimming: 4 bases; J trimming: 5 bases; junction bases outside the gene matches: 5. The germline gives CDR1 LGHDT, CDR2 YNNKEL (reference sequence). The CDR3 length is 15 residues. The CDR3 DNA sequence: TGTGCCAGCAGCCGCGGACAGGGGAGGACCGGGGAGCTGTTTTTT. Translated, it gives CASSRGQGRTGELFF.

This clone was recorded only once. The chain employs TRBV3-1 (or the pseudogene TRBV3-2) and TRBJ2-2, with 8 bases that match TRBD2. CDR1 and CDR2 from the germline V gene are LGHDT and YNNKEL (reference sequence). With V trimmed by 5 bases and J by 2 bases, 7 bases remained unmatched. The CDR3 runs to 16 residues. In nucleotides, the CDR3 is TGTGCCAGCAGCTTCAAAGCGGGGGCCAACACCGGGGAGCTGTTTTTT. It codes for CASSFKAGANTGELFF.

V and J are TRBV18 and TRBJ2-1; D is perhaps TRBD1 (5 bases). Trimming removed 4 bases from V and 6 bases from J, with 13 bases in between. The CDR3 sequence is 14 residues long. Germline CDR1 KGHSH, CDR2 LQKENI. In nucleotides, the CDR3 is TGTGCCAGCTCACTAAAAGGGGCAGTCAATGAGCAGTTCTTC. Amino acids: CASSLKGAVNEQFF. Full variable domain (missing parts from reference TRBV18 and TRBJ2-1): NAGVMQNPRHLVRRRGQEARLRCSPMKGHSHVYWYRQLPEEGLKFMVYLQKENIIDESGMPKERFSAEFPKEGPSILRIQQVVRGDSAAYFCASSLKGAVNEQFFGPGTRLTVL.

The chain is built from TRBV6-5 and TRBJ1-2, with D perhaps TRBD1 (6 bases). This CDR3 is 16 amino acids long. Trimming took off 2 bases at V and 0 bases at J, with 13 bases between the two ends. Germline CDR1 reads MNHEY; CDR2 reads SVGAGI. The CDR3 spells CASSYGRGNPNYGYTF. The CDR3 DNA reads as TGTGCCAGCAGTTACGGCAGGGGCAACCCTAACTATGGCTACACCTTC.

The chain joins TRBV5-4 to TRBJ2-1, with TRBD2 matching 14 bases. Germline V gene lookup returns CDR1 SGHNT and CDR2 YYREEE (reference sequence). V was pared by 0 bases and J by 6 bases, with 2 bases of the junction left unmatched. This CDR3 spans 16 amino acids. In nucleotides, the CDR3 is TGTGCCAGCAGCTTGGGGACTAGCGGGGGGCCCAATGAGCAGTTCTTC. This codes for CASSLGTSGGPNEQFF.

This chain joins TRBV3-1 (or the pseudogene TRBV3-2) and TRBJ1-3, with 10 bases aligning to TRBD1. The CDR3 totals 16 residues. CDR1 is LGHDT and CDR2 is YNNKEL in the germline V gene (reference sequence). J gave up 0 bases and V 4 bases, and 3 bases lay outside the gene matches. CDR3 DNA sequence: TGTGCCAGCAGCCCGGGACAGGGGAACTCTGGAAACACCATATATTTT. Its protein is CASSPGQGNSGNTIYF.

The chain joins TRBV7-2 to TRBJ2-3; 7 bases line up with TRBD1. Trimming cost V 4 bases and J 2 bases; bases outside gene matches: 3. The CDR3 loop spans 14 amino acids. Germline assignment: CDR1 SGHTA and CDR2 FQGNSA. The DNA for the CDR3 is TGTGCCAGCAGCTACAGGGGCTCCACAGATACGCAGTATTTT. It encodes CASSYRGSTDTQYF.

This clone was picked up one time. The DNA of the CDR3 is TGTGCCAGCGTGGGGGGGTTTTATGGGGAGCTGTTTTTT. This gives the protein CASVGGFYGELFF. V usage is TRBV2 and J usage is TRBJ2-2; 7 bases fit TRBD2. The CDR3 sequence is 13 residues long. Germline CDR1 and CDR2: SNHLY and FYNNEI. V lost 8 bases, J lost 8 bases, and 8 bases stayed unmatched.

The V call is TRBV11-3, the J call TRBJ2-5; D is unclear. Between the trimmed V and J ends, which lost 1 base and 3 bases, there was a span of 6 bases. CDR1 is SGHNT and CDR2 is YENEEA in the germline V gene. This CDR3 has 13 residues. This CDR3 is CASSLGRKETQYF. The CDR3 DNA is TGTGCCAGCAGCTTAGGCAGAAAAGAGACCCAGTACTTC.

The CDR3 sequence is CASSETGGASNYGYTF. CDR3 nucleotides: TGTGCCAGCAGTGAAACGGGGGGCGCTTCCAACTATGGCTACACCTTC. The chain is built from TRBV2 and TRBJ1-2; D possibly corresponds to TRBD1 (6 bases). Germline V gives CDR1 SNHLY, CDR2 FYNNEI. The length of the CDR3 is 16 residues. V lost 2 bases to trimming and J lost 2 bases, with 15 bases between them.

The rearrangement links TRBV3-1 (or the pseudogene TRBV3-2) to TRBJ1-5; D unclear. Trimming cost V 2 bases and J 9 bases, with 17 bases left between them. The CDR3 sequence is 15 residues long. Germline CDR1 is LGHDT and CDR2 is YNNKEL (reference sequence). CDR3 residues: CASSQSTLVASPQHF. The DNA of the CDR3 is TGTGCCAGCAGCCAAAGTACCCTCGTGGCTTCGCCCCAGCATTTT.

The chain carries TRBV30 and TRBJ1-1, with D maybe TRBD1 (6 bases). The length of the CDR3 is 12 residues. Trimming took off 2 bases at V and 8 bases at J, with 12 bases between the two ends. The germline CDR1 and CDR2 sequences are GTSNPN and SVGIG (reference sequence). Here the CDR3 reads CAWSRMQGEAFF. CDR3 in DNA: TGTGCCTGGAGTCGAATGCAGGGGGAAGCTTTCTTT.